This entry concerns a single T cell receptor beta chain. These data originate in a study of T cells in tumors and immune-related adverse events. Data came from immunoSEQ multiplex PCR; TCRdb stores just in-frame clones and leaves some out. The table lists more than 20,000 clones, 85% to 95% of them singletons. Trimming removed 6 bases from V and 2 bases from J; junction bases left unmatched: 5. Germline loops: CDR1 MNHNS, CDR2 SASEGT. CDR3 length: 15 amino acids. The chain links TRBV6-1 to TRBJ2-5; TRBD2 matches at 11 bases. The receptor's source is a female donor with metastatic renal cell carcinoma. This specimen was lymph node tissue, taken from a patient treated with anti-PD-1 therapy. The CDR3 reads CASRRGLAEQETQYF. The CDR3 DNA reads TGTGCCAGCAGACGGGGACTAGCGGAACAAGAGACCCAGTACTTC.